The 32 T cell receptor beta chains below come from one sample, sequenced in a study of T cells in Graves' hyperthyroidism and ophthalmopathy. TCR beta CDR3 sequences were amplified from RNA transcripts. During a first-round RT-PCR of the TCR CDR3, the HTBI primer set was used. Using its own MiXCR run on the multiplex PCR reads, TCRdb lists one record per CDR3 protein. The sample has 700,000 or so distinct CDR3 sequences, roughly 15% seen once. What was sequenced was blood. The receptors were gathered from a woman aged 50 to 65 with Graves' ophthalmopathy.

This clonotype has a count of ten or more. This CDR3 reads CASSNSGTKDTQYF. The CDR3 bases are TGTGCCAGCAGTAATAGCGGGACAAAAGATACGCAGTATTTT. The chain recombines TRBV2 with TRBJ2-3; TRBD2 agrees at 8 bases. Trimming cost V 5 bases and J 5 bases; bases outside gene matches: 6. CDR1 is SNHLY, CDR2 FYNNEI, per germline. The CDR3 totals 14 residues.

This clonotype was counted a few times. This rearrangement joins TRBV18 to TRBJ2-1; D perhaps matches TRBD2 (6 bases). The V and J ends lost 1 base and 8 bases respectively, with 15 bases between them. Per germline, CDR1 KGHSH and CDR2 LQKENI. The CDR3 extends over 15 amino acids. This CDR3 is CASSPRFGGGDEQFF. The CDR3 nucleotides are TGTGCCAGCTCACCACGGTTCGGGGGTGGAGATGAGCAGTTCTTC.

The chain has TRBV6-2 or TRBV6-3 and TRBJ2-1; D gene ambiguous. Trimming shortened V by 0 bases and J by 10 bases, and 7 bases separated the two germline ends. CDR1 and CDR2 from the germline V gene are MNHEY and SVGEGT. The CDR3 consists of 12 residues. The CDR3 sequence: CASSYSRKEQFF. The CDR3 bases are TGTGCCAGCAGTTACTCGAGAAAAGAGCAGTTCTTC.

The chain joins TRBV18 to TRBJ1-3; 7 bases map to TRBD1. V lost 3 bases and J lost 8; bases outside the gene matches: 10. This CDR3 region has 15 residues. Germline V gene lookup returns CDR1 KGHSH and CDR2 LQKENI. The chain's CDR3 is CASSPKRGLEDTIYF. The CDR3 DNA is TGTGCCAGCTCACCCAAGAGGGGGCTTGAAGACACCATATATTTT.

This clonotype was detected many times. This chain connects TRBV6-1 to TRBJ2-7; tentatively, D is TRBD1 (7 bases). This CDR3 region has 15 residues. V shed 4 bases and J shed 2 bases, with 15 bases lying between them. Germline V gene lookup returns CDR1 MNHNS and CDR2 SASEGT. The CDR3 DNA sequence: TGTGCCAGCAGTGTACAGGGGAGGTTGGCCTACGAGCAGTACTTC. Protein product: CASSVQGRLAYEQYF.

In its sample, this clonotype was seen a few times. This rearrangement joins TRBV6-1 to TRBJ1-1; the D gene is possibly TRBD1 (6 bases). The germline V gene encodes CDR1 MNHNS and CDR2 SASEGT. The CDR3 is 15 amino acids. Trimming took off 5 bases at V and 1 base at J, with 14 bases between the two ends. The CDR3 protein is CASSPRDTPNTEAFF. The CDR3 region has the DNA TGTGCCAGCAGTCCCCGGGACACCCCGAACACTGAAGCTTTCTTT.

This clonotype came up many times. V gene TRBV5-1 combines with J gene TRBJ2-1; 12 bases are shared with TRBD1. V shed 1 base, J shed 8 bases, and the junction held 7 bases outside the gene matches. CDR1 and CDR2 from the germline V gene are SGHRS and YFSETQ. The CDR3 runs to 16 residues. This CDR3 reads CASSLLPGQGAYEQFF. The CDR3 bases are TGCGCCAGCAGCTTGTTACCGGGACAGGGGGCCTATGAGCAGTTCTTC.

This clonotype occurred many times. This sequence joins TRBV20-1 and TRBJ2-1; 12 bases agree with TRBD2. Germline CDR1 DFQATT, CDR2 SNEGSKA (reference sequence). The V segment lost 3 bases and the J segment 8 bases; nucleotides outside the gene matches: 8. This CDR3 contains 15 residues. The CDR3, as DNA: TGCAGTGCTAGTCGACTAGCGGGAGATATCTATGAGCAGTTCTTC. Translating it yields CSASRLAGDIYEQFF.

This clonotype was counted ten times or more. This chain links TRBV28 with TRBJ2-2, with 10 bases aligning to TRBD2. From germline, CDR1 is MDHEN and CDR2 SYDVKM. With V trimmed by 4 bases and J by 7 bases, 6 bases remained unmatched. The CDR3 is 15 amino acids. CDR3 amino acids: CASSSTSGPHGELFF. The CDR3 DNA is TGTGCCAGCAGTTCGACTAGCGGGCCCCACGGGGAGCTGTTTTTT.

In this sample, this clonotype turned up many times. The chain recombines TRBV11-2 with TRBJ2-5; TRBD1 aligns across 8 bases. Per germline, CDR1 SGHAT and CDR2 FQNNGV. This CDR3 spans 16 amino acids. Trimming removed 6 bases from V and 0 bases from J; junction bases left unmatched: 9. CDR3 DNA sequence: TGTGCCAGCAGGGCTTCAGGGGGCGATTACCAAGAGACCCAGTACTTC. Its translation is CASRASGGDYQETQYF.

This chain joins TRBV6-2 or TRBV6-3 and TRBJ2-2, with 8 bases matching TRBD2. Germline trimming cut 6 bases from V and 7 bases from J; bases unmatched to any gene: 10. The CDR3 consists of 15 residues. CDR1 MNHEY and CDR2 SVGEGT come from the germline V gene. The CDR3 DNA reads TGTGCCAGCAGCCCGGGACTAGTGTCTTTCGGGGAGCTGTTTTTT. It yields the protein CASSPGLVSFGELFF.

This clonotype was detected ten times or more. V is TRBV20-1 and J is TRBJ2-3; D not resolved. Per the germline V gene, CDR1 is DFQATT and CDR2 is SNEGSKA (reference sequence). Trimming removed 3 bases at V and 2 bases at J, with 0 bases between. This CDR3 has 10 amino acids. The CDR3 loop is CSASTDTQYF. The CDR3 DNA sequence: TGCAGTGCTAGCACAGATACGCAGTATTTT.

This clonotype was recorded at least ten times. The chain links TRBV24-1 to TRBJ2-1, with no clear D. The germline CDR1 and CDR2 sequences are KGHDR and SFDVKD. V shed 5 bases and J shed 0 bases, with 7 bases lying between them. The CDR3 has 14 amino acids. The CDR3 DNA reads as TGTGCCACCAGTGGTCCGAGCTCCTACAATGAGCAGTTCTTC. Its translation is CATSGPSSYNEQFF.

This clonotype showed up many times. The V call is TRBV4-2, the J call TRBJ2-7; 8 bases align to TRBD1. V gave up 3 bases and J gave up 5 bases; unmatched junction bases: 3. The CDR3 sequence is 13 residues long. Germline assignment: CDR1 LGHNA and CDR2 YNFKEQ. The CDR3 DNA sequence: TGTGCCAGCAGCCATCAGACAGGGGACGAGCAGTACTTC. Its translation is CASSHQTGDEQYF.

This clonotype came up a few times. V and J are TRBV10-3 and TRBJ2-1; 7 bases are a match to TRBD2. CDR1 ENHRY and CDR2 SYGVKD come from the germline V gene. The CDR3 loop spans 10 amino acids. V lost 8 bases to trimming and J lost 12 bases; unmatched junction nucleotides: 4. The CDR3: CAIGRDGQFF. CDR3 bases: TGTGCCATCGGGAGGGACGGGCAGTTCTTC.

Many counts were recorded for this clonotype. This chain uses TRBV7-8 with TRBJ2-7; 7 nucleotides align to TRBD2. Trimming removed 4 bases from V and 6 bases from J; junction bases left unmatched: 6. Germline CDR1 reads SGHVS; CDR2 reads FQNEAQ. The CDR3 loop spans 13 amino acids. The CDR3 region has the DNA TGTGCCAGCAGCTCCGAACTAGCGCCCGAGCAGTACTTC. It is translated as CASSSELAPEQYF.

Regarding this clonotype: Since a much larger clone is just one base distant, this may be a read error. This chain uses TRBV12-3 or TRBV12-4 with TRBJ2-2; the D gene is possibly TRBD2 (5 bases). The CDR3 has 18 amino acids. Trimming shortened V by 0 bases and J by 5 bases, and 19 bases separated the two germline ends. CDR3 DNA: TGTGCCAGCAGTTTAGCGCGTACTTCCGTTTCGGGGACCGGGGAGCTGTTTTTT. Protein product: CASSLARTSVSGTGELFF.

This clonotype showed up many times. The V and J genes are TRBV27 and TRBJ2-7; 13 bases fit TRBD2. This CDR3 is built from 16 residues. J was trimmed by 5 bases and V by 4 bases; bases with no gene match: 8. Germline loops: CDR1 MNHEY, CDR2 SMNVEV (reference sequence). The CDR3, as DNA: TGTGCCAGCAGTTCCCGACTAGCGGGAGGTTTCAACGAGCAGTACTTC. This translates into CASSSRLAGGFNEQYF.

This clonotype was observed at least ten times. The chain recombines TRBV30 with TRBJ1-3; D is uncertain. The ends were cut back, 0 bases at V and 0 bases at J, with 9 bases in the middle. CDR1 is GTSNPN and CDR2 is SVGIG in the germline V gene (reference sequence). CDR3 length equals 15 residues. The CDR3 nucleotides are TGTGCCTGGAGTGTAAAGGGCTCCTCTGGAAACACCATATATTTT. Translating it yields CAWSVKGSSGNTIYF. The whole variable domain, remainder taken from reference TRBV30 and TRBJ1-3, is SQTIHQWPATLVQPVGSPLSLECTVEGTSNPNLYWYRQAAGRGLQLLFYSVGIGQISSEVPQNLSASRPQDRQFILSSKKLLLSDSGFYLCAWSVKGSSGNTIYFGEGSWLTVV.

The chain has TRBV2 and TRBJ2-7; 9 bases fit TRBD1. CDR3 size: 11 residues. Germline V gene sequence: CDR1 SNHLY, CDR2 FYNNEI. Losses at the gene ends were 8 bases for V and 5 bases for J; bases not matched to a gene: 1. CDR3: CASGQGNEQYF. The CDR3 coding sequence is TGTGCCAGCGGACAGGGGAACGAGCAGTACTTC.

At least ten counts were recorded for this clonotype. The CDR3 sequence is CASSSNYGYTF. In nucleotides, the CDR3 is TGTGCCAGCAGTTCTAACTATGGCTACACCTTC. The rearrangement uses TRBV28 and TRBJ1-2; D gene unclear. V lost 4 bases and J lost 0, with 0 bases in between. This CDR3 spans 11 amino acids. The germline CDR1 and CDR2 sequences are MDHEN and SYDVKM.

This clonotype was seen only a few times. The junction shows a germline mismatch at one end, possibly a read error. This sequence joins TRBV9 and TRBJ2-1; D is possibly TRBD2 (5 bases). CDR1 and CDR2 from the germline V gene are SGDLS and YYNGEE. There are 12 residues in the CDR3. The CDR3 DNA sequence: TGTGCCAGCAACGTAGCTAGCAGCGAGCAGTTCTTC. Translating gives CASNVASSEQFF.

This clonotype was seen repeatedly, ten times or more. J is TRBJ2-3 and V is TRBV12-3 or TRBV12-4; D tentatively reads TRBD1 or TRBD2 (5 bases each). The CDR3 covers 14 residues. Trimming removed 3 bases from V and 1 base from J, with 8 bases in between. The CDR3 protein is CASSLPGRTDTQYF. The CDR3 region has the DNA TGTGCCAGCAGTTTGCCGGGGCGCACAGATACGCAGTATTTT.

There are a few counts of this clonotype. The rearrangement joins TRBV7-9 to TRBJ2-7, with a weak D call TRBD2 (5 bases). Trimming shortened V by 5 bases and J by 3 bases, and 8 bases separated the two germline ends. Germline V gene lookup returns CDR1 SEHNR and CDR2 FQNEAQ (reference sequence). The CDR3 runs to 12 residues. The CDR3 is CASSTDYYEQYF. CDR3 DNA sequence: TGTGCCAGCAGCACCGACTACTACGAGCAGTACTTC.

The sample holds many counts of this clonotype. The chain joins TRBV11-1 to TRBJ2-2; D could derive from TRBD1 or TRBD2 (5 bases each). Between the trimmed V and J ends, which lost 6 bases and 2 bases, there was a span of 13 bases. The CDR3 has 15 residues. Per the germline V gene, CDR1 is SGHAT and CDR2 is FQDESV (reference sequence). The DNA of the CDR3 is TGTGCCAGCAGACGGGGACCAACCAACACCGGGGAGCTGTTTTTT. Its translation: CASRRGPTNTGELFF.

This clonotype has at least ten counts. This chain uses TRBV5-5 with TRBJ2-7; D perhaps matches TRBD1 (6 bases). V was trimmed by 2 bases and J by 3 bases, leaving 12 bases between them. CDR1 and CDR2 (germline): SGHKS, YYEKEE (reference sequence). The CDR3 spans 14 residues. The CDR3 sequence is CASSFLGTLYEQYF. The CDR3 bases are TGTGCCAGCAGCTTCTTAGGGACACTCTACGAGCAGTACTTC. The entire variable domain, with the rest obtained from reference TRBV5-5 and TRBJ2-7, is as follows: DAGVTQSPTHLIKTRGQQVTLRCSPISGHKSVSWYQQVLGQGPQFIFQYYEKEERGRGNFPDRFSARQFPNYSSELNVNALLLGDSALYLCASSFLGTLYEQYFGPGTRLTVT.

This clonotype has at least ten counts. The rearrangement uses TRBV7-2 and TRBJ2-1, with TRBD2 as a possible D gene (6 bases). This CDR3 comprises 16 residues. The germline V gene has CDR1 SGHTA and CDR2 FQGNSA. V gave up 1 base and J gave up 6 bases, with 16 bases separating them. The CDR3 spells CASSLGFSSALNEQFF. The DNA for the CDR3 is TGTGCCAGCAGCTTAGGGTTCTCTAGCGCCCTCAATGAGCAGTTCTTC.

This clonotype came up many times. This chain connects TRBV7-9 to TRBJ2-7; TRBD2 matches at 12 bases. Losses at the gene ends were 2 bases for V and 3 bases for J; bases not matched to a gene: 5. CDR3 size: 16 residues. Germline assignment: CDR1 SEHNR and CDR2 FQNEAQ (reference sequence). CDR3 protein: CASSLQSTSGSYEQYF. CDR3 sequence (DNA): TGTGCCAGCAGCTTACAATCGACTAGCGGGAGCTACGAGCAGTACTTC.

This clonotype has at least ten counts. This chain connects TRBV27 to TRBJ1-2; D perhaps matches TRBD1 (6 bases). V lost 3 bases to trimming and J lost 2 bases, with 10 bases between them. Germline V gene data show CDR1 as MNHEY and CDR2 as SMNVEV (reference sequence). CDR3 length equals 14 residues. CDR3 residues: CASSFSGQNYGYTF. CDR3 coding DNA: TGTGCCAGCAGTTTCTCTGGACAGAACTATGGCTACACCTTC.

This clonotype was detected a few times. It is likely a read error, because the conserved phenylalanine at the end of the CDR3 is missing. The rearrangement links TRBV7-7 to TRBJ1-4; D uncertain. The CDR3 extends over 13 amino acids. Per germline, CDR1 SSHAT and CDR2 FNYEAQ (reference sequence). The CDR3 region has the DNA TGTGCTAGCAGCCCCGGGAGAAATGAAAAACTGTTTCTT. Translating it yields CASSPGRNEKLFL.

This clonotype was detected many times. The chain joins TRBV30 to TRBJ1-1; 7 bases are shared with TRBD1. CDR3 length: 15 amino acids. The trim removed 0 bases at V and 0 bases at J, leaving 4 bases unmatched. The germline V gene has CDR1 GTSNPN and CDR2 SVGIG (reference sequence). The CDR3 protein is CAWSVGGVMNTEAFF. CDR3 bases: TGTGCCTGGAGTGTAGGGGGCGTCATGAACACTGAAGCTTTCTTT. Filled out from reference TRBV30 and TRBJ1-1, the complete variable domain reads SQTIHQWPATLVQPVGSPLSLECTVEGTSNPNLYWYRQAAGRGLQLLFYSVGIGQISSEVPQNLSASRPQDRQFILSSKKLLLSDSGFYLCAWSVGGVMNTEAFFGQGTRLTVV.

The chain's CDR3 is CATSDPGFYEQYF. CDR3 DNA: TGTGCCACCAGTGATCCGGGGTTCTACGAGCAGTACTTC. The V call is TRBV24-1, the J call TRBJ2-7, with a tentative D call TRBD2 (5 bases). Germline loops: CDR1 KGHDR, CDR2 SFDVKD. The ends were cut back, 3 bases at V and 3 bases at J, with 8 bases in the middle. This CDR3 contains 13 residues.